These 4 T cell receptor beta chains share one sample of origin, sequenced in a study of CD8 T cell repertoires and HIV-1 epitope variants. These TCRs are of unknown antigen specificity. Clones were sequenced by immunoSEQ multiplex PCR, and TCRdb holds only the in-frame ones, with some missing. The sample comprises about 2,900 clones, approximately 73% of which are singletons, and about 42% rests with the top ten. The sample comprised cultured CD8+ T cells derived from PBMCs. The receptors were gathered from a male donor with HIV.

This chain uses TRBV19 with TRBJ2-2; 8 positions match TRBD1. This CDR3 contains 15 residues. Germline lookup yields CDR1 LNHDA and CDR2 SQIVND (reference sequence). The V and J ends lost 6 bases and 7 bases, in that order; junction bases with no gene match: 10. CDR3 coding DNA: TGTGCCAGTAGAACAGAGCAGGGGGCCGGCGGGGAGCTGTTTTTT. Protein: CASRTEQGAGGELFF.

This clone was seen just once. This chain connects TRBV13 to TRBJ1-2; no reliable D call. The length of the CDR3 is 16 residues. The germline V gene encodes CDR1 PRHDT and CDR2 FYEKMQ (reference sequence). V shed 4 bases and J shed 1 base, with 16 bases lying between them. As DNA, the CDR3 is TGTGCCAGCAGCTCACACCCAGTTGACTTTAACTATGGCTACACCTTC. Translation gives CASSSHPVDFNYGYTF.

This clone was observed a few times. V usage is TRBV27 and J usage is TRBJ2-3; 9 positions match TRBD2. The germline V gene has CDR1 MNHEY and CDR2 SMNVEV (reference sequence). V was clipped by 4 bases and J by 2 bases; unmatched bases: 10. The CDR3 runs 17 residues. CDR3: CASSSTSTSGDTDTQYF. The CDR3 DNA reads as TGTGCCAGCAGTTCTACATCGACTAGCGGAGACACAGATACGCAGTATTTT.

J is TRBJ1-2 and V is TRBV5-8; D remains unclear. Trimming stripped 4 bases from V and 3 bases from J, with 19 bases between. Germline V lookup: CDR1 SGHTS, CDR2 YDEGEE. The CDR3 loop spans 16 amino acids. The CDR3 here is CASSPWPVELDYGYTF. The CDR3 bases are TGTGCCAGCAGCCCTTGGCCGGTAGAATTGGACTATGGCTACACCTTC.